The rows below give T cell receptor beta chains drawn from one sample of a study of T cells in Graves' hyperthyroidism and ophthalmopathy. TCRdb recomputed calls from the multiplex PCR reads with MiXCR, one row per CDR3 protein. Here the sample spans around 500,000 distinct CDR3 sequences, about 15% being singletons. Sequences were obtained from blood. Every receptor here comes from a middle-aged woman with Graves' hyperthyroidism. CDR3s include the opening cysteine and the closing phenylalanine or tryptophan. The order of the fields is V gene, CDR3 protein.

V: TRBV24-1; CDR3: CATSDPGSGGNTIYF
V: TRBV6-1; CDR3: CASNQGRTETQYF
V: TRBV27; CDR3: CASSLWGTYQETQYF
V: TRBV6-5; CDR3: CASSYRGATGELFF
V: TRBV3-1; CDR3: CASSQREKGQQYF
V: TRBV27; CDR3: CASSLSSGRTDTQYF
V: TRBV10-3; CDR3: CAISREVSSYEQYF
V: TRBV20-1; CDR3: CSASFGSGGQPQHF
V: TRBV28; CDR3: CASSLPGQNNQPQHF
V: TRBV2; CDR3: CASRKTQQTPDTQYF
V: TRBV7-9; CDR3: CASSAGDSNQPQHF
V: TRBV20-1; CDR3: CSAPAWDRGMNTEAFF
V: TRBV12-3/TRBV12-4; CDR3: CASSLEGAKQPQHF
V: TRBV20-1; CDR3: CSATRTDSYEQYF
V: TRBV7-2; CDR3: CASSLAWTGGTEAFF
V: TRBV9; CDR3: CASSEAGTQQFF
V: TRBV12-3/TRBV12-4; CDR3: CASRDDRANEQFF
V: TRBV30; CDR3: CAWSVGTGGLGAFF
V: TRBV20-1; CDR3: CSASKAQKAETQYF